This T cell receptor (beta chain) was obtained from a study of cytomegalovirus exposure and HLA in healthy donors. Study-level findings and limits: There were some public TCRs occurring in many donors, but most TCR sequences were rare. A later analysis found that most CMV-associated TCR beta chains appeared HLA-restricted. The productive fraction for most TCR beta V segments was about 87% or about 30% in an earlier analysis. By HLA locus, TCR association rates varied in a later analysis, with DRB1 showing the most and HLA-C the fewest.

This CDR3 has 13 amino acids. Germline assignment: CDR1 SQVTM and CDR2 ANQGSEA. In regard to this clone: Antigen: not known.

The PCR ran on 60 Vbeta and 13 Jbeta primers. TCRdb keeps only in-frame clones here, not all; method: immunoSEQ multiplex PCR. The repertoire holds roughly 180,000 clones, 65% to 85% seen once, with approximately 2.9% in the top ten. The V call is TRBV29-1, the J call TRBJ2-5; 7 bases align to TRBD1. The J call may be incorrect, as the DNA end agrees better with TRBJ2-7. The receptor comes from a female donor in good health and CMV-seronegative. The sequencing input was PBMCs. In DNA, the CDR3 is TGCAGCGTTGACCTCCAGGGGGCCTACGAGCAGTACTTC. This codes for CSVDLQGAYEQYF.